Listed below are T cell receptor beta chains from one sample, sequenced in a study of blood T cell repertoires in COVID-19. Libraries were prepared by immunoSEQ multiplex PCR; TCRdb keeps only in-frame clonotypes and omits some of them. The top ten clones hold around 1.5% of a sample with 310,000 or so clones, about 83% of them seen once. Sequenced input: peripheral blood. The receptors shown here come from a woman aged 50 to 60 with acute or convalescent COVID-19. Both conserved end residues are part of each CDR3. The D gene is left open where the match is weak. A clone size is listed for some rows: how often the clone was seen (once, few, many), or a class if it is expanded.

v_call,d_call,clone_size,j_call,cdr3_aa,cdr3_nt
TRBV5-5,TRBD1,NA,TRBJ2-7,CASSKDPGQGIEQYF,TGTGCCAGCAGCAAAGACCCGGGACAGGGAATAGAGCAGTACTTC
TRBV19,TRBD1,NA,TRBJ1-4,CARQPGGLGEKLFF,TGTGCCAGACAGCCAGGGGGCTTGGGTGAAAAACTGTTTTTT
TRBV19,NA,NA,TRBJ2-2,CASSTSTVRGELFF,TGTGCCAGTAGTACCTCGACAGTTAGAGGGGAGCTGTTTTTT
TRBV29-1,NA,NA,TRBJ1-2,CSADSSYGYTF,TGCAGCGCGGACAGTTCCTATGGCTACACCTTC
TRBV12-3/TRBV12-4,NA,NA,TRBJ2-3,CASSRQRGDTQYF,TGTGCCAGCAGTCGACAAAGAGGGGATACGCAGTATTTT
TRBV4-3,TRBD2,NA,TRBJ2-7,CASSQVGGSSYEQYF,TGCGCCAGCAGCCAAGTCGGCGGGAGCTCCTACGAGCAGTACTTC
TRBV7-2,TRBD1,once,TRBJ1-1,CASSLGRDRRLNTEAFF,TGTGCCAGCAGCTTAGGAAGGGACAGGCGATTGAACACTGAAGCTTTCTTT
TRBV3-1/TRBV3-2,TRBD2,NA,TRBJ2-5,CASSQAASGRPETQYF,TGTGCCAGCAGCCAAGCGGCTAGCGGGAGACCAGAGACCCAGTACTTC
TRBV11-1,NA,NA,TRBJ2-1,CASSFFATRYNEQFF,TGTGCCAGCAGCTTTTTTGCGACTAGATACAATGAGCAGTTCTTC
TRBV6-5,NA,NA,TRBJ2-7,CASSYIYAGLYEQYF,TGTGCCAGCAGTTACATCTACGCAGGTCTCTACGAGCAGTACTTC
TRBV27,NA,NA,TRBJ2-1,CASSLRMGAFNEQFF,TGTGCCAGCAGTTTAAGGATGGGGGCTTTCAATGAGCAGTTCTTC